This T cell receptor (beta chain) was sequenced for a study of blood T cell repertoires in COVID-19. Participants had their cohort set by participant-reported clinical history. Sequencing was performed with immunoSEQ multiplex PCR; in TCRdb, only in-frame clones are kept and a portion is missing. The top ten hold over 4.5% of the sample, which has around 400,000 clones, around four fifths seen once. This CDR3 comprises 15 residues. Trimming at V came to 6 bases and at J to 1 base, leaving 5 bases not matched to a gene. CDR1 is LNHDA, CDR2 SQIVND, per germline (reference sequence). Sequencing input: PBMCs or T cells enriched from blood (not recorded which). The V gene is TRBV19, the J gene TRBJ2-2, with TRBD1 matching over 7 bases. The sequence was obtained from a woman aged 45-65 years who had recovered from COVID-19. The CDR3 spells CASSSGQQNTGELFF. CDR3 coding DNA: TGTGCCAGTAGCTCGGGACAGCAGAACACCGGGGAGCTGTTTTTT. Using reference TRBV19 and TRBJ2-2 for the parts outside the CDR3, the full variable domain is DGGITQSPKYLFRKEGQNVTLSCEQNLNHDAMYWYRQDPGQGLRLIYYSQIVNDFQKGDIAEGYSVSREKKESFPLTVTSAQKNPTAFYLCASSSGQQNTGELFFGEGSRLTVL.